These 10 T cell receptor beta chains were sequenced from one sample in a study of T cell changes during pregnancy in multiple sclerosis. Profiled with immunoSEQ multiplex PCR; TCRdb holds only in-frame clones, not every one. The sample includes about 38,000 clones, 70% to 90% of them seen just once. The material sequenced was CD4+ T cells from peripheral blood mononuclear cells, taken before pregnancy. Receptor source: a female donor with multiple sclerosis, enrolled in a pregnancy study.

The chain has TRBV7-9 and TRBJ1-2; no definite D call. V lost 5 bases and J lost 1, with 11 bases in between. The CDR3 extends over 14 amino acids. The germline V gene encodes CDR1 SEHNR and CDR2 FQNEAQ (reference sequence). Here the CDR3 reads CASSRPGLNYGYTF. CDR3 DNA: TGTGCCAGCAGCCGCCCTGGCCTTAACTATGGCTACACCTTC.

The chain couples TRBV2 to TRBJ1-2; 7 positions agree with TRBD1. The CDR3 is made up of 15 amino acids. V trimming: 6 bases; J trimming: 5 bases; junction bases outside the gene matches: 12. Germline assignment: CDR1 SNHLY and CDR2 FYNNEI. The CDR3 spells CASRSWRDRAYGYTF. The CDR3 DNA sequence: TGTGCCAGCAGGTCTTGGAGGGACAGAGCTTATGGCTACACCTTC.

This rearrangement joins TRBV5-1 to TRBJ1-4, with 7 positions matching TRBD1. Trimming took 1 base from V and 5 from J; bases not matched to a gene: 5. The CDR3 has 15 amino acids. From germline, CDR1 is SGHRS and CDR2 YFSETQ. The CDR3 loop is CASSLFGTANEKLFF. CDR3 in DNA: TGCGCCAGCAGCTTGTTTGGGACAGCGAATGAAAAACTGTTTTTT. The full variable domain, in which reference TRBV5-1 and TRBJ1-4 provide the parts outside the CDR3, is KAGVTQTPRYLIKTRGQQVTLSCSPISGHRSVSWYQQTPGQGLQFLFEYFSETQRNKGNFPGRFSGRQFSNSRSEMNVSTLELGDSALYLCASSLFGTANEKLFFGSGTQLSVL.

The chain is built from TRBV11-2 and TRBJ1-4, with D possibly TRBD1 on 6 matching bases. The CDR3 has 15 amino acids. V lost 3 bases and J lost 6, with 14 bases in between. The germline V gene has CDR1 SGHAT and CDR2 FQNNGV. In DNA form, the CDR3 reads TGTGCCAGCAGCTTCATCAGGGGTCGCGATGAAAAACTGTTTTTT. It codes for CASSFIRGRDEKLFF.

The chain recombines TRBV19 with TRBJ1-5, with a possible D match to TRBD1 (6 bases). CDR1 is LNHDA, CDR2 SQIVND, per germline (reference sequence). The CDR3 spans 13 residues. With 5 bases removed from V and 6 bases from J, the gap between germline ends came to 11 bases. The CDR3 reads CASSPTGSQPQHF. In DNA form, the CDR3 reads TGTGCCAGTAGTCCGACAGGTAGTCAGCCCCAGCATTTT.

The chain carries TRBV4-3 and TRBJ2-3; possibly TRBD2 for D (5 bases). The CDR3 spans 13 residues. V was cut by 3 bases and J by 4 bases, with 8 bases left in between. Germline values: CDR1 LGHNA, CDR2 YSLEER. CDR3 bases: TGCGCCAGCAGCCAGGCCGGGGCAGATACGCAGTATTTT. It codes for CASSQAGADTQYF.

The CDR3 region has the DNA TGTGCCAGCTCAACTCAAGAGACCCAGTACTTC. It specifies CASSTQETQYF. This sequence joins TRBV18 and TRBJ2-5; D gene unclear. V gave up 5 bases and J gave up 2 bases, with 3 bases separating them. Germline values: CDR1 KGHSH, CDR2 LQKENI. The CDR3 is 11 residues long.

The V call is TRBV6-1, the J call TRBJ1-6, with unresolved D. The CDR3 is 15 amino acids. Per germline, CDR1 MNHNS and CDR2 SASEGT. V was pared by 6 bases and J by 10 bases, with 19 bases between. This CDR3 reads CASSLYGPHDSPLHF. The CDR3 nucleotides read TGTGCCAGCAGCCTTTATGGGCCGCACGACTCACCCCTCCACTTT.

This rearrangement joins TRBV28 to TRBJ2-5, with TRBD2 matching over 12 bases. Trimming took 5 bases from V and 4 from J; bases not matched to a gene: 5. The germline V gene encodes CDR1 MDHEN and CDR2 SYDVKM. CDR3 length: 15 residues. The CDR3 sequence: CASSPPSGGVETQYF. The CDR3 DNA follows: TGTGCCAGCAGTCCTCCTAGCGGGGGGGTAGAGACCCAGTACTTC. The variable domain in full, with the rest retrieved from reference TRBV28 and TRBJ2-5, is DVKVTQSSRYLVKRTGEKVFLECVQDMDHENMFWYRQDPGLGLRLIYFSYDVKMKEKGDIPEGYSVSREKKERFSLILESASTNQTSMYLCASSPPSGGVETQYFGPGTRLLVL.

The chain joins TRBV28 to TRBJ2-7, with D perhaps TRBD2 (6 bases). Germline assignment: CDR1 MDHEN and CDR2 SYDVKM. This CDR3 has 14 amino acids. V shed 4 bases and J shed 2 bases, with 12 bases lying between them. In nucleotides, the CDR3 is TGTGCCAGCAGTTCCTGGACTAAGACCTACGAGCAGTACTTC. Encoded protein: CASSSWTKTYEQYF.